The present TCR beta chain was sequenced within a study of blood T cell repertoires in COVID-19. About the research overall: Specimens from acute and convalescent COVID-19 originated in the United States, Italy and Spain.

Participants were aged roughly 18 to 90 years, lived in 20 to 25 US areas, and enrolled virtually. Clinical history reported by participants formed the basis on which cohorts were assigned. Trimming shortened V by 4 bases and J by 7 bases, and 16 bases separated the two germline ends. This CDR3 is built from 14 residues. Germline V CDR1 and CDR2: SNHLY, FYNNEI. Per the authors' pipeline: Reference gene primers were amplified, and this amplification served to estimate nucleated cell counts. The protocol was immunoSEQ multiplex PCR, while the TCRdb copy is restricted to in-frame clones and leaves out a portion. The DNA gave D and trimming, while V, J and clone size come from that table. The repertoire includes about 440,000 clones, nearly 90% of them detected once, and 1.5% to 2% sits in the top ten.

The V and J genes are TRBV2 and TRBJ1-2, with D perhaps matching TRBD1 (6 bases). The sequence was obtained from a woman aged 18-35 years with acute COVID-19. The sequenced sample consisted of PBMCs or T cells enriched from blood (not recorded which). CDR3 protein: CASSVEQGESGYTF. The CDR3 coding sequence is TGTGCCAGCAGTGTCGAACAGGGAGAGAGTGGCTACACCTTC.